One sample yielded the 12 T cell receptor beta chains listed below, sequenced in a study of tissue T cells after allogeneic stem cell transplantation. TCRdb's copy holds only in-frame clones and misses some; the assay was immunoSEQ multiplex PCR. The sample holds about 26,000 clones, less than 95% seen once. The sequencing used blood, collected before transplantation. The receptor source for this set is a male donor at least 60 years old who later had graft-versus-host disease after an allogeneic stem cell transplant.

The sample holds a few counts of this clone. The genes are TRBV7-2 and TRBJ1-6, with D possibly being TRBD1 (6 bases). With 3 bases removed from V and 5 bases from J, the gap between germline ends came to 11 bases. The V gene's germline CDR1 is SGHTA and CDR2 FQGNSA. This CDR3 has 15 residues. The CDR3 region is CASSLDRRHNSPLHF. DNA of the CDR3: TGTGCCAGCAGCTTGGACAGAAGACATAATTCACCCCTCCACTTT.

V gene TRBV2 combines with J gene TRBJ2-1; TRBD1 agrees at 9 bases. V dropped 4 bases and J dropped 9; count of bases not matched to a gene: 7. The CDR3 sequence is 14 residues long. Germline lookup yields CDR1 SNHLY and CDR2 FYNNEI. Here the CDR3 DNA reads TGTGCCAGCAGTGTTGACAGGGGGTCGAGTGAGCAGTTCTTC. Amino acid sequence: CASSVDRGSSEQFF.

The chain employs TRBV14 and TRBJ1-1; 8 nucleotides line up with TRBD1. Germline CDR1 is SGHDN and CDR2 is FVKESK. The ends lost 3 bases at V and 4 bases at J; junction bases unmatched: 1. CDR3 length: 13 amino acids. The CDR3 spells CASSHGQGTEAFF. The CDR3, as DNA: TGTGCCAGCAGCCACGGACAGGGCACTGAAGCTTTCTTT.

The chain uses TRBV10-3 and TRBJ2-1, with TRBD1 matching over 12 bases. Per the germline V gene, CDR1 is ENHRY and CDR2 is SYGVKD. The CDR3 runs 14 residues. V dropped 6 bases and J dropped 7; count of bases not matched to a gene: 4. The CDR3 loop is CAIRGQGARNEQFF. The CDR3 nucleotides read TGTGCCATCAGGGGACAGGGGGCGCGTAATGAGCAGTTCTTC.

CDR3 residues: CATSNLYEQYF. The CDR3 region has the DNA TGTGCCACCAGCAACCTCTACGAGCAGTACTTC. V gene TRBV15 combines with J gene TRBJ2-7, with D unclear. The germline V and J ends were trimmed by 4 bases and 3 bases, with 4 bases remaining between them. Per the germline V gene, CDR1 is LNHNV and CDR2 is YYDKDF (reference sequence). The CDR3 has 11 amino acids.

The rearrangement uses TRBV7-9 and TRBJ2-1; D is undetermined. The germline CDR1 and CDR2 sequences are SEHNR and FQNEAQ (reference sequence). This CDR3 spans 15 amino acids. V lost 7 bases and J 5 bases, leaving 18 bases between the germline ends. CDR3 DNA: TGTGCCAGCACCCCGGGCCATGGCTATGACAATGAGCAGTTCTTC. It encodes CASTPGHGYDNEQFF.

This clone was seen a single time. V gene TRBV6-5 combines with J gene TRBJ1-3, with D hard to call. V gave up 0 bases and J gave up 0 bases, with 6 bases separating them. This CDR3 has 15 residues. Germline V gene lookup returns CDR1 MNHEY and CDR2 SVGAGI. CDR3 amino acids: CASSYSGISGNTIYF. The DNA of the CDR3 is TGTGCCAGCAGTTACTCGGGGATCTCTGGAAACACCATATATTTT.

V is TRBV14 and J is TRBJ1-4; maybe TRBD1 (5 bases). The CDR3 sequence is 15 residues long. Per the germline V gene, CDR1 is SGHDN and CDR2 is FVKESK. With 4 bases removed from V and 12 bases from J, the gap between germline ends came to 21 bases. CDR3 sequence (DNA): TGTGCCAGCAGCCTTAGGGGCCTGGGCCTCGGCGAACTGTTTTTT. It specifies CASSLRGLGLGELFF.

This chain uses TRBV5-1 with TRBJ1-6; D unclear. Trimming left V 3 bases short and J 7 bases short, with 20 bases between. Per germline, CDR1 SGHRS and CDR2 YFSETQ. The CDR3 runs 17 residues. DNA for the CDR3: TGCGCCAGCAGCTCGGGGTTGATGATAGGGTCCAATTCACCCCTCCACTTT. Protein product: CASSSGLMIGSNSPLHF.

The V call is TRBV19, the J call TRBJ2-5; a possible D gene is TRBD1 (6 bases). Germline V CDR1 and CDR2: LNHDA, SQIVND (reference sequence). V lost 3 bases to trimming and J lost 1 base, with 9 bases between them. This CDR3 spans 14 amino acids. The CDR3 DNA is TGTGCCAGTAGTATCGGACAGATCCAAGAGACCCAGTACTTC. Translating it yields CASSIGQIQETQYF.

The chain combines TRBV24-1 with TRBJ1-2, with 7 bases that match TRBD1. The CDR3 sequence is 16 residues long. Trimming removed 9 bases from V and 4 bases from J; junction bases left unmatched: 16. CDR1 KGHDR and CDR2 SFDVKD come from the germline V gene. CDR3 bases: TGTGCCACCTCCCGCTCCGGGACAGAGTTTATCTATGGCTACACCTTC. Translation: CATSRSGTEFIYGYTF.

The CDR3 DNA reads as TGTGCTAGTGGGGAGAATTCACCCCTCCACTTT. This codes for CASGENSPLHF. The chain uses TRBV12-5 and TRBJ1-6; D gene unclear. Germline V CDR1 and CDR2: LGHNT, FRNRAP. The germline V and J ends were trimmed by 6 bases and 7 bases, with 4 bases remaining between them. The CDR3 totals 11 residues.